This T cell receptor (beta chain) was retrieved from a study of vaccination effects on CD4 cells after COVID-19 (dated by TCRdb to between 2020 and 2023). About the full investigation: Samples were taken from three convalescent patients early (day +14) and late (day +241, +227, +161 respectively) after vaccination. Across the study, the median time from the second dose to post-vaccine sampling was 72 days (range 14 to 241). The study compared SARS-CoV-2 spike-specific CD4+ TCR repertoires before and after mRNA vaccination in COVID-19 convalescent patients and infection-naive vaccine recipients. Cultures from other donors in the study were sequenced with the Oncomine TCR Beta short-read assay on an Illumina iSeq 100. A total of 10 COVID-19 convalescent patients and 4 SARS-CoV-2-naive healthy vaccine recipients were included in the full study.

Paper-wide results and their limitations: In convalescent patients, the post-vaccine spike-reactive repertoire consisted mainly of new vaccine-induced clones, largely distinct from infection-induced clones. Only a small number of convalescent patients were included, and no early post-infection timepoints were available, which limited the study. At late post-vaccination timepoints, both infection-induced and vaccine-induced clones showed marked clonal contraction, consistent with waning T cell responses.

CDR1 and CDR2, per the germline V gene, are ENHRY and SYGVKD. The cysteine opens and the phenylalanine closes a CDR3 of 13 amino acids. The sequence is cut down to CDR3 DNA, 39 bases in frame from base 1. V is cut back by 7 bases and J by 6 bases, with 7 bases in the junction unmatched. To identify antigen-specific CD4+ T cell clonotypes by their expansion, the ViraFEST assay first stimulated PBMC with viral peptide pools and then applied TCR sequencing. After roughly 11 days of culture, CD4+ T cells were isolated with the EasySep CD4+ T cell isolation kit. PCR-confirmed SARS-CoV-2 infection had occurred in convalescent patients between March and December 2020, before the Alpha, Beta and Delta variants emerged in the United States. Participants received two doses of either the BNT162b2 or the mRNA-1273 mRNA SARS-CoV-2 vaccine. Over 1.5 million PBMC per well were cultured with approximately 10 ug/ml peptides in IMDM containing roughly 5% human AB serum, roughly 9.5 IU/ml IL-2 and gentamicin. On days 3 and 7, half of the culture medium was replaced with fresh IL-2-containing medium. Unless otherwise noted, each peptide stimulation condition was cultured in triplicate wells. Using Ficoll-Paque Plus gradient centrifugation, PBMC were separated from whole blood and then either used fresh or cryopreserved at -140C. The overlapping peptide pools covered the spike proteins of SARS-CoV-2 and of the common cold coronaviruses HCoV-NL63, HCoV-OC43 and HCoV-229E. Genomic DNA was extracted from cultured CD4+ T cells with the QIAamp micro DNA kit.

The method behind the library was the immunoSEQ multiplex PCR assay. DNA from the CD4+ T cells that had been cultured and isolated underwent TCR beta CDR3 sequencing. The study's processing was this. Non-productive TCR sequences were discarded, and reads were trimmed to the CDR3 region, with only CDR3s of 7 or more amino acids retained. Antigen-specific clonotypes were identified using the MANAFEST web app by comparison of expansion in peptide wells against reference cultures. Positive clones required FDR<0.05 expansion versus reference and all other wells, odds ratio above 5, and frequency above 0.1% in two replicate wells. A clonotype was defined as cross-reactive if the clonotype was significantly expanded both in SARS-CoV-2 spike wells and in at least one common cold coronavirus spike condition. Using the stringdist R package, CDR3 similarity was measured by Levenshtein distance, and unrooted trees were constructed with ape in R 3.6.1. TCRdb retrieved this table from immuneACCESS and kept in-frame rearrangements only. Not all clones are present; in checked studies, unresolved V genes account for under half, and no reason is known for the remainder. Clone size and V and J calls were adopted from that table, with D and trimming inferred from the DNA. The table for this sample lists 13,000 or so clones; 73% of them were counted only once. The ten biggest clones cover around a third of the sample.

To note about this clone: Its antigen target is currently unknown. Base qualities were left out, and no much larger clone turns up one base away.

Here the sequenced sample was CD4+ T cells from PBMCs cultured with HCoV-NL63 spike peptides, taken after COVID-19 vaccination. The sample's cell subset or site label, decoded: HCoV-NL63 spike overlapping peptide pool stimulation. The sequence was collected from a human donor who had a prior SARS-CoV-2 infection. The chain couples TRBV10-3 to TRBJ1-2, with 8 central nucleotides matching TRBD1. CDR3 sequence: CAITESGGHGYTF. The DNA reads TGTGCCATCACTGAATCAGGGGGCCATGGCTACACCTTC.